This TCR beta chain was sequenced during a study of regulatory T cells in long-lasting Graves disease. Many counts were recorded for this clonotype. Its antigen is not known. Time point meaning: persistent/refractory GD, antithyroid drugs over 5 years with positive TRAb. PBMC-derived RNA was used for the TCR library. Xi'an, China, was home to the endocrinology department that provided patients. V shed 6 bases and J shed 3 bases, with 6 bases lying between them. Per germline, CDR1 SNHLY and CDR2 FYNNEI. The CDR3 length is 12 residues. Whole-study results and caveats: TCR diversity was lower in persistent than newly diagnosed Graves' disease. Persistent disease favored TRBV28, TRBJ1-2 and TRBJ2-5.

Building the TCR beta libraries relied on iRepertoire HTBI primers, and CDR3 regions underwent Arm-PCR. MiXCR, run by TCRdb on the multiplex PCR reads, gives a single entry per CDR3 protein. The sample lists 700,000 or so distinct CDR3 sequences; approximately 31% were seen once. Specimen: peripheral blood mononuclear cells (PBMCs), collected when the disease was refractory, from a patient treated with antithyroid drugs. The chain employs TRBV2 and TRBJ1-3; no definite D call. The clonotype comes from a female donor with Graves disease. CDR3 sequence: CASSEDGNTIYF. The CDR3 DNA is TGTGCCAGCAGCGAGGATGGAAACACCATATATTTT.